Below, 25 T cell receptor beta chains from the same sample are listed, as sequenced in a study of cytomegalovirus exposure and HLA in healthy donors. PCR employed 60 Vbeta and 13 Jbeta primers. Using immunoSEQ multiplex PCR, the repertoire was profiled, and TCRdb retains in-frame clones only, with some absent. Of about 150,000 clones in the sample, approximately 64% were seen once. The sequenced material came from PBMCs. The receptors come from a woman aged 40 to 50 in good health and CMV-seronegative.

This rearrangement joins TRBV2 to TRBJ1-5; D is undetermined. V was cut by 8 bases and J by 5 bases, with 13 bases left in between. The CDR3 extends over 13 amino acids. Germline loops: CDR1 SNHLY, CDR2 FYNNEI. The CDR3: CASGLLWDQPQHF. Here the CDR3 DNA reads TGTGCCAGCGGACTTTTATGGGATCAGCCCCAGCATTTT.

The chain employs TRBV11-2 and TRBJ1-4; D remains ambiguous. Germline V lookup: CDR1 SGHAT, CDR2 FQNNGV. Deletions cut 0 bases from V and 12 bases from J, with 5 bases between. This CDR3 contains 11 residues. The CDR3 reads CASSLEGELFF. CDR3 DNA sequence: TGTGCCAGCAGCTTAGAGGGCGAACTGTTTTTT.

The V and J genes are TRBV11-1 and TRBJ2-7; 13 bases map to TRBD2. The trim removed 7 bases at V and 2 bases at J, leaving 8 bases unmatched. The CDR3 is 16 amino acids. Germline-derived CDR1 and CDR2 are SGHAT and FQDESV (reference sequence). CDR3 DNA: TGTGCCAGCACCGGGACAGGGACTAGCGGGGCCTACGAGCAGTACTTC. Its protein is CASTGTGTSGAYEQYF.

V and J are TRBV5-6 and TRBJ1-5, with a weak D call TRBD1 (5 bases). The germline gives CDR1 SGHDT, CDR2 YYEEEE. V lost 0 bases and J 6 bases, leaving 13 bases between the germline ends. This CDR3 is 15 amino acids long. The CDR3, as DNA: TGTGCCAGCAGCTTGGGTGGGGCGCTTAGTCAGCCCCAGCATTTT. It encodes CASSLGGALSQPQHF. The whole variable domain, filled in from reference TRBV5-6 and TRBJ1-5, reads DAGVTQSPTHLIKTRGQQVTLRCSPKSGHDTVSWYQQALGQGPQFIFQYYEEEERQRGNFPDRFSGHQFPNYSSELNVNALLLGDSALYLCASSLGGALSQPQHFGDGTRLSIL.

Concerning this clone itself: The junction and the germline gene differ at one end; a read error may be behind it. The chain has TRBV5-6 and TRBJ2-1; 7 positions match TRBD2. The germline CDR1 and CDR2 sequences are SGHDT and YYEEEE. The CDR3 loop spans 15 amino acids. The CDR3 sequence is CTSSLGGGSHNEQFF. In DNA, the CDR3 is TGTACCAGCAGCTTAGGCGGGGGTTCGCACAATGAGCAGTTCTTC.

The chain recombines TRBV18 with TRBJ1-2, with D perhaps matching TRBD1 (5 bases). Germline values: CDR1 KGHSH, CDR2 LQKENI. Trimming pared 3 bases from V and 0 bases from J, leaving 20 bases between. This CDR3 has 18 amino acids. This CDR3 is CASSPSVGQGLANYGYTF. The DNA for the CDR3 is TGTGCCAGCTCACCCTCGGTTGGGCAGGGCCTCGCTAACTATGGCTACACCTTC.

CDR3 protein: CACLWDRLRAFF. In DNA, the CDR3 is TGTGCCTGCCTTTGGGACAGGTTAAGAGCTTTCTTT. The chain is built from TRBV30 and TRBJ1-1; 8 nucleotides match TRBD1. With V trimmed by 6 bases and J by 10 bases, 10 bases remained unmatched. CDR1 is GTSNPN, CDR2 SVGIG, per germline (reference sequence). This CDR3 is built from 12 residues.

A few counts support this clone. The chain links TRBV5-1 to TRBJ1-2; 8 bases align to TRBD1. V dropped 4 bases and J dropped 7; count of bases not matched to a gene: 6. This CDR3 spans 13 amino acids. Looked up from germline, CDR1 is SGHRS and CDR2 is YFSETQ. This CDR3 is CASSHATGAGYTF. CDR3 bases: TGCGCCAGCAGCCACGCGACAGGGGCTGGCTACACCTTC.

The gene calls are TRBV2 and TRBJ1-1; D gene ambiguous. V lost 8 bases, J lost 0 bases, and 10 bases lay in between. Germline V lookup: CDR1 SNHLY, CDR2 FYNNEI. CDR3 length: 13 residues. The CDR3 region has the DNA TGTGCCAGCGGATTGGACTTGAACACTGAAGCTTTCTTT. It yields the protein CASGLDLNTEAFF.

The chain couples TRBV19 to TRBJ1-1; D is perhaps TRBD1 (6 bases). Germline V gives CDR1 LNHDA, CDR2 SQIVND (reference sequence). The CDR3 is 12 residues long. Between the trimmed V and J ends, which lost 8 bases and 10 bases, there was a span of 17 bases. The CDR3 DNA follows: TGTGCCAGTGGGTTACAGGGAGAAAGAGCTTTCTTT. It translates to CASGLQGERAFF.

This chain uses TRBV14 with TRBJ2-7; TRBD1 matches at 9 bases. There are 14 residues in the CDR3. Germline CDR1 SGHDN, CDR2 FVKESK. Trimming cost V 4 bases and J 3 bases; bases outside gene matches: 4. This chain's CDR3 is CASSPGTGHYEQYF. For the CDR3, the DNA is TGTGCCAGCAGCCCCGGGACAGGGCACTACGAGCAGTACTTC.

V gene TRBV7-2 combines with J gene TRBJ1-6; 7 positions match TRBD1. The CDR3 covers 15 residues. V dropped 5 bases and J dropped 7; count of bases not matched to a gene: 8. Germline V gene sequence: CDR1 SGHTA, CDR2 FQGNSA. The DNA of the CDR3 is TGTGCCAGCAGCAGATTCTTACAGGGGAATTCACCCCTCCACTTT. It yields the protein CASSRFLQGNSPLHF.

For this clone: One end of the junction varies from germline; a read error may be responsible. This chain uses TRBV28 with TRBJ1-1, with 8 nucleotides matching TRBD1. CDR1 and CDR2 (germline): MDHEN, SYDVKM. CDR3 length: 13 amino acids. The DNA of the CDR3 is TGTGCCAGCAGTCTAAACATCGGACAGGGAGGGTTATTT. It translates to CASSLNIGQGGLF.

V gene TRBV5-4 combines with J gene TRBJ2-5, with a possible D match to TRBD1 (8 bases). Per germline, CDR1 SGHNT and CDR2 YYREEE (reference sequence). The CDR3 extends over 17 amino acids. Trimming took off 5 bases at V and 5 bases at J, with 25 bases between the two ends. The CDR3 reads CASSTHLQGGSRETQYF. CDR3 nucleotides: TGTGCCAGCAGTACACACTTACAGGGGGGGAGTAGGGAGACCCAGTACTTC.

The chain uses TRBV30 and TRBJ1-2; maybe TRBD1 (5 bases). The CDR3 runs to 12 residues. V shed 0 bases and J shed 14 bases, with 16 bases lying between them. Germline CDR1 is GTSNPN and CDR2 is SVGIG (reference sequence). CDR3 coding DNA: TGTGCCTGGAGTGTCGGACCTTTGGGGCAAACCTTC. It specifies CAWSVGPLGQTF.

This rearrangement joins TRBV14 to TRBJ1-1; weak D call: TRBD1 (5 bases). In germline, CDR1 is SGHDN, CDR2 FVKESK. V was trimmed by 6 bases and J by 0 bases, leaving 11 bases between them. The length of the CDR3 is 14 residues. CDR3 DNA sequence: TGTGCCAGCAGGACGCAGGGTCTGAACACTGAAGCTTTCTTT. It encodes CASRTQGLNTEAFF.

This clone was counted once. The chain recombines TRBV19 with TRBJ2-7; D is undetermined. This CDR3 comprises 18 residues. V was trimmed by 3 bases and J by 5 bases, leaving 26 bases between them. Per germline, CDR1 LNHDA and CDR2 SQIVND (reference sequence). The CDR3 loop is CASSISPSDSPNPHEQYF. Written as DNA, the CDR3 is TGTGCCAGTAGTATTTCGCCGTCTGATTCTCCTAATCCCCACGAGCAGTACTTC.

The table lists this clone with a few counts. This rearrangement joins TRBV5-4 to TRBJ1-1; D is possibly TRBD1 (5 bases). The CDR3 extends over 15 amino acids. Deletions cut 4 bases from V and 2 bases from J, with 15 bases between. CDR1 and CDR2 from the germline V gene are SGHNT and YYREEE (reference sequence). The chain's CDR3 is CASSPSTVVNTEAFF. CDR3 DNA sequence: TGTGCCAGCAGCCCCTCGACAGTTGTTAACACTGAAGCTTTCTTT.

The rearrangement uses TRBV18 and TRBJ1-1; no clear D gene. The CDR3 runs 14 residues. V was pared by 4 bases and J by 0 bases, with 9 bases between. Germline loops: CDR1 KGHSH, CDR2 LQKENI. The CDR3: CASSRGDMNTEAFF. The CDR3 DNA follows: TGTGCCAGCTCACGGGGAGACATGAACACTGAAGCTTTCTTT.

This chain links TRBV6-1 with TRBJ2-1; the D gene is possibly TRBD1 (6 bases). Looked up from germline, CDR1 is MNHNS and CDR2 is SASEGT. CDR3 length: 13 amino acids. V shed 6 bases and J shed 12 bases, with 18 bases lying between them. Here the CDR3 reads CASRARGISRQFF. DNA for the CDR3: TGTGCCAGCAGGGCCAGGGGCATTAGCCGGCAGTTCTTC.

V gene TRBV2 combines with J gene TRBJ2-3; the D gene is possibly TRBD1 (6 bases). Germline V gene sequence: CDR1 SNHLY, CDR2 FYNNEI. V lost 4 bases, J lost 3 bases, and 14 bases lay in between. The CDR3 runs to 15 residues. The CDR3 here is CASSGRGWGTDTQYF. As DNA, the CDR3 is TGTGCCAGCAGTGGCAGGGGTTGGGGGACAGATACGCAGTATTTT.

CDR3 bases: TGTGCCAGTAGTATAGTGGGCGACTATGGCTACACCTTC. It specifies CASSIVGDYGYTF. The rearrangement links TRBV19 to TRBJ1-2, with D hard to call. V lost 1 base and J 3 bases, leaving 6 bases between the germline ends. The CDR3 has 13 residues. Germline V gives CDR1 LNHDA, CDR2 SQIVND (reference sequence).

This clone was found a few times. The CDR3 loop is CASGPGQAIYSGANVLTF. CDR3 DNA: TGTGCTAGTGGTCCCGGACAGGCCATCTACTCTGGGGCCAACGTCCTGACTTTC. The chain is built from TRBV12-5 and TRBJ2-6; 7 bases are shared with TRBD1. Per the germline V gene, CDR1 is LGHNT and CDR2 is FRNRAP. The V and J ends lost 5 bases and 0 bases, in that order; junction bases with no gene match: 10. The CDR3 is made up of 18 amino acids.

V is TRBV4-3 and J is TRBJ2-1; 8 positions agree with TRBD2. CDR1 and CDR2 from the germline V gene are LGHNA and YSLEER. This CDR3 spans 15 amino acids. Trimming cost V 0 bases and J 4 bases; bases outside gene matches: 2. DNA for the CDR3: TGCGCCAGCAGCCAAGAGATAGCGGGGTACAATGAGCAGTTCTTC. It specifies CASSQEIAGYNEQFF.

This sequence joins TRBV4-3 and TRBJ2-7; 11 bases map to TRBD2. Germline loops: CDR1 LGHNA, CDR2 YSLEER. J was trimmed by 5 bases and V by 3 bases; bases with no gene match: 6. The CDR3 length is 15 residues. CDR3 bases: TGCGCCAGCAGCCAGTTAGCGGGGGGGATCCACGAGCAGTACTTC. It yields the protein CASSQLAGGIHEQYF.